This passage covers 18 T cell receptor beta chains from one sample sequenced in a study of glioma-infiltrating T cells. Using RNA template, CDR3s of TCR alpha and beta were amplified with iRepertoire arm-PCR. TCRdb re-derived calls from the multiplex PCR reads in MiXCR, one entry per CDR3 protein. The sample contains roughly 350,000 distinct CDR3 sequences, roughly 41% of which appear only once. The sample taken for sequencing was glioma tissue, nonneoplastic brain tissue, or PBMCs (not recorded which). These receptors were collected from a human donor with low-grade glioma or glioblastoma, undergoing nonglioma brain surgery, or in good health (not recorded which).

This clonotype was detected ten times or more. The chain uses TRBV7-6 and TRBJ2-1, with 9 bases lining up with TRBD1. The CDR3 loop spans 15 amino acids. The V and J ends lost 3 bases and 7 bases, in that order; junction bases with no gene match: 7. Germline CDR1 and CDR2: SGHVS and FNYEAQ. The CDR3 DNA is TGTGCCAGCAGCTTCCGGACAGGGGAGAAGAATGAGCAGTTCTTC. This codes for CASSFRTGEKNEQFF.

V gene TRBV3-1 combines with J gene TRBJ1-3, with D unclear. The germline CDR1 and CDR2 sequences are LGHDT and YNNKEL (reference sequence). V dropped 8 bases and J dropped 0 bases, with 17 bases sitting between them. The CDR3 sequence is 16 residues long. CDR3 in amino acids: CASGPMMDDSGNTIYF. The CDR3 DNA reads TGTGCCAGCGGCCCCATGATGGACGACTCTGGAAACACCATATATTTT.

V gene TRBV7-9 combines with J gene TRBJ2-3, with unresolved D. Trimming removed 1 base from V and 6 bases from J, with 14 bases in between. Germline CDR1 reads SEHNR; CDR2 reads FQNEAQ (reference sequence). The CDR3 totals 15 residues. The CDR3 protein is CASSLDNWISDTQYF. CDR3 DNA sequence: TGTGCCAGCAGCTTAGATAATTGGATATCGGATACGCAGTATTTT.

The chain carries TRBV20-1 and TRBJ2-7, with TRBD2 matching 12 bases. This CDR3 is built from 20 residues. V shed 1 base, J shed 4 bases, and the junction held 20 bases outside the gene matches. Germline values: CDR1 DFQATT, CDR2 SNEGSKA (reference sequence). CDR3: CSARVGRGTSGPSFPYEQYF. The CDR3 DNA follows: TGCAGTGCTAGAGTTGGGAGGGGGACTAGCGGGCCTTCTTTCCCTTACGAGCAGTACTTC.

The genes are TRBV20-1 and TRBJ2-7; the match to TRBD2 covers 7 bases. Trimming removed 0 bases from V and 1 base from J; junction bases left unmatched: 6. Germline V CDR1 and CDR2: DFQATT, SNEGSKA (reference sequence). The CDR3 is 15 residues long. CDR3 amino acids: CSARDPTSFSYEQYF. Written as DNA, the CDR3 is TGCAGTGCTAGAGATCCGACTAGCTTTTCCTACGAGCAGTACTTC.

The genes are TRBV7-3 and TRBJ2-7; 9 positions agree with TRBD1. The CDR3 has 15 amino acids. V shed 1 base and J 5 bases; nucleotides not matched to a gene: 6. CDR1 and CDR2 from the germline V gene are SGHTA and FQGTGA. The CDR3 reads CASSLRTGDIHEQYF. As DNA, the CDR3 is TGTGCCAGCAGCTTAAGGACAGGGGATATTCACGAGCAGTACTTC.

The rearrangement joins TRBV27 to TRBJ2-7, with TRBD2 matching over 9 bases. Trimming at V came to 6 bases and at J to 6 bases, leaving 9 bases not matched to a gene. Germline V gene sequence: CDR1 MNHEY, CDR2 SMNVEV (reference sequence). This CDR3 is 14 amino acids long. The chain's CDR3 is CASRTAGGPREQYF. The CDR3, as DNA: TGTGCCAGCAGAACGGCGGGAGGGCCCCGCGAGCAGTACTTC.

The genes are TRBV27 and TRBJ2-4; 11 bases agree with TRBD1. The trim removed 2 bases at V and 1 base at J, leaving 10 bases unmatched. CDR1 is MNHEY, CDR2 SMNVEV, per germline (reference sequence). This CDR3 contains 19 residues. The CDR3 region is CASSLKSRTGGSAKNIQYF. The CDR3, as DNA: TGTGCCAGCAGTTTAAAGTCGCGGACAGGGGGCTCGGCCAAAAACATTCAGTACTTC.

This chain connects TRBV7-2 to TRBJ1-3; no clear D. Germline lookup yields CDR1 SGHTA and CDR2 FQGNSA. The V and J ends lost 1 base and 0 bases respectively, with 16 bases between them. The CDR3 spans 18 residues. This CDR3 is CASSLVEAFLSSGNTIYF. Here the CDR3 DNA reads TGTGCCAGCAGCTTAGTGGAAGCCTTCCTAAGCTCTGGAAACACCATATATTTT.

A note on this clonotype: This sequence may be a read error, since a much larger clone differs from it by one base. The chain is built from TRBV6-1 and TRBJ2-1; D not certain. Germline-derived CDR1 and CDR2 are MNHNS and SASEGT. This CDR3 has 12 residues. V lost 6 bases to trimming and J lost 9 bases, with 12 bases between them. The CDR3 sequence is CASRTPNSEQFF. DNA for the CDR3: TGTGCCAGCAGAACCCCAAACAGTGAGCAGTTCTTC.

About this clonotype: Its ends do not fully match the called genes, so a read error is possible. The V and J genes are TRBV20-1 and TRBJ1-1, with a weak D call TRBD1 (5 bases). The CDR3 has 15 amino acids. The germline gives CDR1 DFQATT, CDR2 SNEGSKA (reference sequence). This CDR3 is CSAPTPGSFNIEAFF. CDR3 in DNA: TGCAGTGCGCCGACGCCAGGGTCTTTTAACATTGAAGCTTTCTTT.

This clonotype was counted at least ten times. The CDR3 sequence is CATSRDLTPPEAFF. The CDR3 DNA follows: TGTGCCACCAGCAGAGATCTAACGCCTCCCGAAGCTTTCTTT. The chain uses TRBV15 and TRBJ1-1; D is unresolved. This CDR3 spans 14 amino acids. The V end was cut by 0 bases, the J end by 8 bases, with 13 bases between. Germline-derived CDR1 and CDR2 are LNHNV and YYDKDF (reference sequence).

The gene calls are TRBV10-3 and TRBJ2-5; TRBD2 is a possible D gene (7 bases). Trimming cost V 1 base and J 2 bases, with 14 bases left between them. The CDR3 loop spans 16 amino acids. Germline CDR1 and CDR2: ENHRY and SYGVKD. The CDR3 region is CAISEWGGRGQETQYF. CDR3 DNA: TGTGCCATCAGTGAGTGGGGGGGCAGGGGACAAGAGACCCAGTACTTC.

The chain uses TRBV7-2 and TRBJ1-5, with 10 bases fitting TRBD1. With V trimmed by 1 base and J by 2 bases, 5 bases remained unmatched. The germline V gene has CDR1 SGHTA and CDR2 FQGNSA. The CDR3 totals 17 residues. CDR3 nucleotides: TGTGCCAGCAGCTTAGGCGGACAGGGGGAAGGCAATCAGCCCCAGCATTTT. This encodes CASSLGGQGEGNQPQHF. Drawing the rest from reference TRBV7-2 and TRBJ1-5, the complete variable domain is GAGVSQSPSNKVTEKGKDVELRCDPISGHTALYWYRQSLGQGLEFLIYFQGNSAPDKSGLPSDRFSAERTGGSVSTLTIQRTQQEDSAVYLCASSLGGQGEGNQPQHFGDGTRLSIL.

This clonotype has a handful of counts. The CDR3 DNA follows: TGCAGCGCCGGTCGGATGAATGAGCAGTTCTTC. This sequence encodes CSAGRMNEQFF. The chain has TRBV29-1 and TRBJ2-1; D is ambiguous. Trimming shortened V by 7 bases and J by 7 bases, and 11 bases separated the two germline ends. The CDR3 consists of 11 residues. Germline assignment: CDR1 SQVTM and CDR2 ANQGSEA.

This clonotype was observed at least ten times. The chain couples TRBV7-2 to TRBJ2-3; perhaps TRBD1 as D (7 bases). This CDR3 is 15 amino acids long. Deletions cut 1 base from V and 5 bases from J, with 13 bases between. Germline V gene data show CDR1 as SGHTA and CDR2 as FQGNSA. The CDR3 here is CASSLEPGGGDTQYF. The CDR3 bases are TGTGCCAGCAGCTTAGAGCCAGGGGGAGGAGATACGCAGTATTTT.

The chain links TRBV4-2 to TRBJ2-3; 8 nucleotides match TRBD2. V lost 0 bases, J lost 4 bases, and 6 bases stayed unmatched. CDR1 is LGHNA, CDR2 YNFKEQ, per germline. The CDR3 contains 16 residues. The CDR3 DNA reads TGTGCCAGCAGCCAAGAGGGGACTAGGCTCGCAGATACGCAGTATTTT. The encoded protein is CASSQEGTRLADTQYF.

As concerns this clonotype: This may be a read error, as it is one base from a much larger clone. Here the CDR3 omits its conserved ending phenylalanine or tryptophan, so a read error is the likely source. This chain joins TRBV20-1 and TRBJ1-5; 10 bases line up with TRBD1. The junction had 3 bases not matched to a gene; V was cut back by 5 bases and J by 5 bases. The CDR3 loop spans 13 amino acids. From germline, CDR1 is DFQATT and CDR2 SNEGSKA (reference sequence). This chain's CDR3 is CSAPGTGDQPQHL. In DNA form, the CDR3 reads TGCAGTGCTCCCGGGACAGGGGATCAGCCCCAGCATCTT.